These T cell receptor beta chains were read from a single sample in a study of regulatory T cells in long-lasting Graves disease. Via MiXCR, TCRdb re-called the multiplex PCR reads, giving one row per CDR3 protein. The sample contains a few hundred thousand distinct CDR3 sequences, about a sixth of which appear only once. These data also featured in a second study, about T cells in Graves' hyperthyroidism and ophthalmopathy.

The source was peripheral blood mononuclear cells (PBMCs), collected at new diagnosis, from a patient treated with antithyroid drugs. All receptors come from a woman between 18 and 30 years old with Graves disease. Each CDR3 is given with its conserved first and last residue. A D gene is named only where the DNA matches it firmly. Rows may omit the clone size; those that give it use once, few, many or a size class.

j_call	d_call	v_call	clone_size	cdr3_aa	cdr3_nt
TRBJ1-2	NA	TRBV4-1	NA	CASAASPLFYGYTF	TGCGCCAGCGCAGCGTCCCCCTTGTTCTATGGCTACACCTTC
TRBJ1-4	NA	TRBV19	NA	CASSIQGEKLFF	TGTGCCAGTAGTATTCAGGGCGAAAAACTGTTTTTT
TRBJ2-1	TRBD2	TRBV5-8	NA	CASSFTSALYNEQFF	TGTGCCAGCAGCTTCACTAGCGCGCTCTACAATGAGCAGTTCTTC
TRBJ2-2	NA	TRBV6-5	many	CASSYGEFGELFF	TGTGCCAGCAGTTACGGGGAGTTCGGGGAGCTGTTTTTT
TRBJ2-7	TRBD1	TRBV30	many	CAWSGDSDNYEQYF	TGTGCCTGGAGTGGGGACAGTGACAACTACGAGCAGTACTTC
TRBJ1-1	TRBD1	TRBV7-2	few	CASSTPRQGSVTFF	TGTGCCAGCAGCACACCACGACAGGGGTCGGTGACTTTCTTT
TRBJ2-1	NA	TRBV5-1	few	CASSQAGGISDLDEQFF	TGCGCCAGCAGCCAGGCTGGCGGGATATCTGATCTCGATGAGCAGTTCTTC
TRBJ2-1	TRBD1	TRBV7-2	NA	CASSPGQGQRWANEQFF	TGTGCCAGCAGCCCAGGACAGGGACAGCGCTGGGCCAATGAGCAGTTCTTC
TRBJ1-2	TRBD1	TRBV12-3/TRBV12-4	many	CASSQTGGLDGYTF	TGTGCCAGCAGCCAGACAGGGGGCCTGGATGGCTACACCTTC
TRBJ2-1	TRBD2	TRBV28	many	CASSMSRTSLDEQFF	TGTGCCAGCAGCATGAGTCGGACTAGCCTTGATGAGCAGTTCTTC
TRBJ2-2	TRBD1	TRBV6-2/TRBV6-3	NA	CASSYSTGVTGELFF	TGTGCCAGCAGTTACTCGACAGGGGTCACCGGGGAGCTGTTTTTT
TRBJ1-1	NA	TRBV4-1	NA	CASSQLAVLNTEAFF	TGCGCCAGCAGCCAATTGGCAGTCTTGAACACTGAAGCTTTCTTT
TRBJ2-3	TRBD2	TRBV29-1	many	CSVEERGSTDTQYF	TGCAGCGTTGAAGAGCGGGGGTCCACAGATACGCAGTATTTT
TRBJ2-2	NA	TRBV7-2	few	CASSSSVRNANTGELFF	TGTGCCAGCAGTTCCTCAGTTAGAAACGCGAACACCGGGGAGCTGTTTTTT
TRBJ2-7	TRBD2	TRBV2	few	CASGEGQDYEQYF	TGTGCCAGCGGGGAGGGCCAAGATTACGAGCAGTACTTC
TRBJ1-5	TRBD1	TRBV18	many	CASSRPGGHQPQHF	TGTGCCAGCTCACGTCCAGGGGGACATCAGCCCCAGCATTTT
TRBJ2-3	TRBD1	TRBV7-3	many	CASSLDRGDTQYF	TGTGCCAGCAGCTTAGACAGGGGAGATACGCAGTATTTT
TRBJ2-7	TRBD2	TRBV7-3	NA	CASSPGGSTYYEQYF	TGTGCCAGCAGCCCGGGAGGGTCCACCTACTACGAGCAGTACTTC
TRBJ2-3	TRBD2	TRBV7-8	many	CASSLVGQGARGLAGGQDTQYF	TGTGCCAGCAGCTTAGTTGGACAGGGGGCGAGAGGACTAGCGGGAGGACAAGATACGCAGTATTTT
TRBJ2-7	TRBD2	TRBV12-3/TRBV12-4	NA	CASSPPGLVNYEQYF	TGTGCCAGCAGTCCTCCGGGACTAGTGAATTACGAGCAGTACTTC
TRBJ1-5	NA	TRBV12-3/TRBV12-4	few	CASSPGFSQPQHF	TGTGCCAGCAGTCCAGGGTTTTCTCAGCCCCAGCATTTT
TRBJ2-6	NA	TRBV6-1	NA	CASSEDPGSGANVLTF	TGTGCCAGCAGTGAAGATCCCGGCTCTGGGGCCAACGTCCTGACTTTC
TRBJ1-6	NA	TRBV2	many	CASSFTGYNSPLHF	TGTGCCAGCAGTTTTACAGGGTACAATTCACCCCTCCACTTT
TRBJ2-1	NA	TRBV7-3	NA	CASSLESFNEQFF	TGTGCCAGCAGCTTAGAAAGTTTCAATGAGCAGTTCTTC